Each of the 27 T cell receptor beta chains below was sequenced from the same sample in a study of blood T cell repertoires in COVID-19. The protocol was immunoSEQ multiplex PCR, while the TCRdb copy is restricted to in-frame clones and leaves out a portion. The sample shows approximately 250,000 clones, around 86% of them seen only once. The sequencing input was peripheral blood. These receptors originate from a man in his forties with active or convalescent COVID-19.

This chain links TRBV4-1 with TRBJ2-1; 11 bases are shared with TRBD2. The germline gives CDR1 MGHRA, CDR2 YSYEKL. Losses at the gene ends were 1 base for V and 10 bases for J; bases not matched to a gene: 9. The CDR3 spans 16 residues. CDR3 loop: CASSQGISGGADEQFF. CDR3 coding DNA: TGCGCCAGCAGCCAAGGGATTAGCGGGGGGGCGGACGAGCAGTTCTTC.

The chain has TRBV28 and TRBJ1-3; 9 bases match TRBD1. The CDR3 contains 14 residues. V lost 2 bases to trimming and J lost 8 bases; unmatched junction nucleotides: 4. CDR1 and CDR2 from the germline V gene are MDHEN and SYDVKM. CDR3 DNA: TGTGCCAGCAGTTTAACAGGGGGCGCGGACACCATATATTTT. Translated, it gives CASSLTGGADTIYF.

The CDR3 coding sequence is TGTGCCAGCTCACCACTGGACAGCTCTAACTATGGCTACACCTTC. This encodes CASSPLDSSNYGYTF. This rearrangement joins TRBV18 to TRBJ1-2; possibly TRBD1 for D (6 bases). This CDR3 comprises 15 residues. Trimming cost V 1 base and J 0 bases, with 9 bases left between them. From germline, CDR1 is KGHSH and CDR2 LQKENI.

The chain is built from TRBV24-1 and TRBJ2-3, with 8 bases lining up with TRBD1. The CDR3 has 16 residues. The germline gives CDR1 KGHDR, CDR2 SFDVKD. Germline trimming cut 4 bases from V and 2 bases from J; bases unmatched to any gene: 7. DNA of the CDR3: TGTGCCACCAGTGACACCCGGACAGGGCACACAGATACGCAGTATTTT. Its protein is CATSDTRTGHTDTQYF.

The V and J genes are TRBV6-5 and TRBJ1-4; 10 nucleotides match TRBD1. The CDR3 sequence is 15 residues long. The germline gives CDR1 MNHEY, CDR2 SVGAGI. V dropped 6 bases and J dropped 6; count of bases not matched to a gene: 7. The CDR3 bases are TGTGCCAGCAGCCACCCCGGGACAGGGGATGAAAAACTGTTTTTT. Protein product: CASSHPGTGDEKLFF.

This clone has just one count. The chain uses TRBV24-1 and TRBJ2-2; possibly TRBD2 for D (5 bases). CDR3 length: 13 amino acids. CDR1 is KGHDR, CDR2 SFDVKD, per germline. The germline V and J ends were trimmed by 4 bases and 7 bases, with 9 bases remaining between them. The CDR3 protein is CATSEGVVGELFF. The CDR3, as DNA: TGTGCCACCAGTGAGGGAGTAGTCGGGGAGCTGTTTTTT.

CDR3 residues: CASSFGTEAFF. The CDR3 DNA reads TGTGCCAGCAGTTTCGGGACTGAAGCTTTCTTT. V gene TRBV12-3 or TRBV12-4 combines with J gene TRBJ1-1; D remains unclear. The V gene lost 3 bases and the J gene lost 5 bases, with 4 bases spanning the gap. The CDR3 is 11 residues long.

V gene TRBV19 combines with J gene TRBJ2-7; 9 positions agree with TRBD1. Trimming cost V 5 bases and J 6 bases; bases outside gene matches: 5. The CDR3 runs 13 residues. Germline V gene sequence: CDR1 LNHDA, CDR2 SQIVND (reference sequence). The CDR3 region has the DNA TGTGCCAGTAGTCGGACAGGGGTGGCCGAGCAGTACTTC. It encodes CASSRTGVAEQYF.

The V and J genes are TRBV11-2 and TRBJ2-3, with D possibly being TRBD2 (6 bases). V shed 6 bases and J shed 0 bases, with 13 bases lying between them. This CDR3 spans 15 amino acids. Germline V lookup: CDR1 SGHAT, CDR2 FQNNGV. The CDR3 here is CASSTGDLSTDTQYF. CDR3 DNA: TGTGCCAGCAGTACGGGGGATCTAAGCACAGATACGCAGTATTTT. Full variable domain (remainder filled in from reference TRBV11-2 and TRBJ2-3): EAGVAQSPRYKIIEKRQSVAFWCNPISGHATLYWYQQILGQGPKLLIQFQNNGVVDDSQLPKDRFSAERLKGVDSTLKIQPAKLEDSAVYLCASSTGDLSTDTQYFGPGTRLTVL.

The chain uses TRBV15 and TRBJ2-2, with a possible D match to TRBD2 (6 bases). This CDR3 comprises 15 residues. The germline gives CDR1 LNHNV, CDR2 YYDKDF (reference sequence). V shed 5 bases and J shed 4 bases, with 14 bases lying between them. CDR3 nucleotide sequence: TGTGCCACCAGCTATGGGGGGTCGGGCACCGGGGAGCTGTTTTTT. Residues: CATSYGGSGTGELFF.

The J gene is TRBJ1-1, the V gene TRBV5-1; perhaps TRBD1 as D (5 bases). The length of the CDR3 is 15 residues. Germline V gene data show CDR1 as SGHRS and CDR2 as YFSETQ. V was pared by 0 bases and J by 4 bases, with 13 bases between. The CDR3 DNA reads TGCGCCAGCAGCTTGGTCCGGGGGTGGAGCACTGAAGCTTTCTTT. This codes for CASSLVRGWSTEAFF.

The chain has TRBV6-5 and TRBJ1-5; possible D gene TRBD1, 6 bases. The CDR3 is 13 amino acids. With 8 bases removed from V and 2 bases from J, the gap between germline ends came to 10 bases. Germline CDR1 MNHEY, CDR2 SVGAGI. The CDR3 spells CASVQGGNQPQHF. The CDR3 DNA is TGTGCCAGCGTACAGGGAGGCAATCAGCCCCAGCATTTT.

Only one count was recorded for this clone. The CDR3 loop is CATSRDDRAGVGYTF. The CDR3 DNA is TGTGCCACCAGCAGGGACGACAGGGCTGGAGTTGGCTACACCTTC. V gene TRBV15 combines with J gene TRBJ1-2; 7 bases fit TRBD1. The CDR3 is 15 residues long. Germline CDR1 and CDR2: LNHNV and YYDKDF (reference sequence). Unmatched junction bases numbered 11, after V lost 3 bases and J lost 7 bases. The full variable domain, rest sourced from reference TRBV15 and TRBJ1-2, is DAMVIQNPRYQVTQFGKPVTLSCSQTLNHNVMYWYQQKSSQAPKLLFHYYDKDFNNEADTPDNFQSRRPNTSFCFLDIRSPGLGDTAMYLCATSRDDRAGVGYTFGSGTRLTVV.

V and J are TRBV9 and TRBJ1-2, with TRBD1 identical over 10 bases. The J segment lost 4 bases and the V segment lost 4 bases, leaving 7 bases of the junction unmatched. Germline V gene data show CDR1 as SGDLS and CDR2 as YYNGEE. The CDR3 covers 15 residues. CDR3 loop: CASSPEGTGVYGYTF. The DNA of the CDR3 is TGTGCCAGCAGCCCCGAGGGGACAGGGGTCTATGGCTACACCTTC.

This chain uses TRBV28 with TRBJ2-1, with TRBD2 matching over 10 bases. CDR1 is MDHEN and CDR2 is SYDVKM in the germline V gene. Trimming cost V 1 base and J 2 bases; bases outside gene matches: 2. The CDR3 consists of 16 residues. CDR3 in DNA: TGTGCCAGCAGTTTATCCAGCGGGGGGGCCTACAATGAGCAGTTCTTC. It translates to CASSLSSGGAYNEQFF.

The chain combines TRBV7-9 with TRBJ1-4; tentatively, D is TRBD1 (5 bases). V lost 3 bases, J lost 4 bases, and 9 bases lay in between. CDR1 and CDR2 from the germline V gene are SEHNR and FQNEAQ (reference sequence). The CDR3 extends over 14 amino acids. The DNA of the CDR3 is TGTGCCAGCAGCTTTACCCAGGGTAATGAAAAACTGTTTTTT. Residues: CASSFTQGNEKLFF. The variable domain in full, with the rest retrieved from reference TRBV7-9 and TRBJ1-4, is DTGVSQNPRHKITKRGQNVTFRCDPISEHNRLYWYRQTLGQGPEFLTYFQNEAQLEKSRLLSDRFSAERPKGSFSTLEIQRTEQGDSAMYLCASSFTQGNEKLFFGSGTQLSVL.

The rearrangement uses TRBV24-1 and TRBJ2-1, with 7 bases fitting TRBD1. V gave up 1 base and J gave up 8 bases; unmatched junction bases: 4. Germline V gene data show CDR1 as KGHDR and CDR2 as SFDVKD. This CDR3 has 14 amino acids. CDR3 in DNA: TGTGCCACCAGTGATTTTGACAGGGCGGATGAGCAGTTCTTC. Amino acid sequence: CATSDFDRADEQFF.

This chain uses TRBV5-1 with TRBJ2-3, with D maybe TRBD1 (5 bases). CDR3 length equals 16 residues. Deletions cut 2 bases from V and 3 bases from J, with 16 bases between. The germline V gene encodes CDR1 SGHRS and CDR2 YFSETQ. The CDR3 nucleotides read TGCGCCAGCAGCTTCACCCGGGCAGGGTGGACAGATACGCAGTATTTT. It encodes CASSFTRAGWTDTQYF. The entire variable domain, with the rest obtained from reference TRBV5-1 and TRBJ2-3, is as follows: KAGVTQTPRYLIKTRGQQVTLSCSPISGHRSVSWYQQTPGQGLQFLFEYFSETQRNKGNFPGRFSGRQFSNSRSEMNVSTLELGDSALYLCASSFTRAGWTDTQYFGPGTRLTVL.

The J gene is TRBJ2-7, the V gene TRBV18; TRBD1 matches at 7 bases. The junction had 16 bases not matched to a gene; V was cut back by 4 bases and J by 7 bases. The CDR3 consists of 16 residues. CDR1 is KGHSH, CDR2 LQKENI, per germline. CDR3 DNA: TGTGCCAGCTCACTAAGTCCGGGACAGCTATCTCTGGAGCAGTACTTC. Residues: CASSLSPGQLSLEQYF.

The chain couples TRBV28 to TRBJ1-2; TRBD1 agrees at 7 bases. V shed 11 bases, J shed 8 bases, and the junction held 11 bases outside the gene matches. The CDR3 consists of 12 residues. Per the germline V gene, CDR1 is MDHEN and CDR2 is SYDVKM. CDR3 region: CAGGDSVNGYTF. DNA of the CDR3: TGTGCCGGAGGGGACAGTGTTAACGGCTACACCTTC.

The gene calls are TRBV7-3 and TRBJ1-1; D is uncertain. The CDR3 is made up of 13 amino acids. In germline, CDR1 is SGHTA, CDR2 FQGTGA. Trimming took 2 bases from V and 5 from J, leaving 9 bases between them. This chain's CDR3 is CASSLGGGTEAFF. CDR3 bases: TGTGCCAGCAGCTTAGGTGGAGGGACTGAAGCTTTCTTT.

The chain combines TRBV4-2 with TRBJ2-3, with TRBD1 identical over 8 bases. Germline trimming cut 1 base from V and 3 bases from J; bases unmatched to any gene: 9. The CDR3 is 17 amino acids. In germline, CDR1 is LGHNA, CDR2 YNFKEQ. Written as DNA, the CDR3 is TGTGCCAGCAGCCAAGGGTCGGGACAGGTTAGAACAGATACGCAGTATTTT. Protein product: CASSQGSGQVRTDTQYF.

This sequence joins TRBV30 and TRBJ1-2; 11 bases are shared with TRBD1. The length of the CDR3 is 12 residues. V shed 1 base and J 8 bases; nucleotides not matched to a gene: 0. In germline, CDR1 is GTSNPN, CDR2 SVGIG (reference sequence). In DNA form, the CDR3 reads TGTGCCTGGAGTGGGACAGGGGGCGGCTACACCTTC. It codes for CAWSGTGGGYTF.

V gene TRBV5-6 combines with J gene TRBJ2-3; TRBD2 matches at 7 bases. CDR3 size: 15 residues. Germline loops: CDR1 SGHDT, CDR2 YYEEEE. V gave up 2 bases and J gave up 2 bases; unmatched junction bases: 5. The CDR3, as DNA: TGTGCCAGCAGCTTAGGCGGGAGAGACACAGATACGCAGTATTTT. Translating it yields CASSLGGRDTDTQYF.

CDR3 region: CASSYAGGTEAFF. The CDR3 DNA is TGTGCCAGCAGTTATGCCGGGGGAACTGAAGCTTTCTTT. The genes are TRBV6-5 and TRBJ1-1; tentative D call: TRBD1 (5 bases). Trimming took off 3 bases at V and 5 bases at J, with 10 bases between the two ends. Per the germline V gene, CDR1 is MNHEY and CDR2 is SVGAGI. This CDR3 region has 13 residues.

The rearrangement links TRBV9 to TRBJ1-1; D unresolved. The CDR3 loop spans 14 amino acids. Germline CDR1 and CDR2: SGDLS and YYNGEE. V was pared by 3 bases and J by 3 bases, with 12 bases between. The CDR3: CASSEELLDTEAFF. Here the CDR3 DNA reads TGTGCCAGCAGCGAGGAGCTTCTGGACACTGAAGCTTTCTTT.

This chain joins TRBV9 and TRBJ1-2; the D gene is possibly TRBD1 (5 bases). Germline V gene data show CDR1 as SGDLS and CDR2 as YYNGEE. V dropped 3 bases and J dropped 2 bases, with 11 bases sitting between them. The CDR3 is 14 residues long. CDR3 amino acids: CASSAVTENYGYTF. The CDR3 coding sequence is TGTGCCAGCAGCGCGGTGACAGAAAACTATGGCTACACCTTC. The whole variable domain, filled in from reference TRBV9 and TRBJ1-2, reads DSGVTQTPKHLITATGQRVTLRCSPRSGDLSVYWYQQSLDQGLQFLIQYYNGEERAKGNILERFSAQQFPDLHSELNLSSLELGDSALYFCASSAVTENYGYTFGSGTRLTVV.